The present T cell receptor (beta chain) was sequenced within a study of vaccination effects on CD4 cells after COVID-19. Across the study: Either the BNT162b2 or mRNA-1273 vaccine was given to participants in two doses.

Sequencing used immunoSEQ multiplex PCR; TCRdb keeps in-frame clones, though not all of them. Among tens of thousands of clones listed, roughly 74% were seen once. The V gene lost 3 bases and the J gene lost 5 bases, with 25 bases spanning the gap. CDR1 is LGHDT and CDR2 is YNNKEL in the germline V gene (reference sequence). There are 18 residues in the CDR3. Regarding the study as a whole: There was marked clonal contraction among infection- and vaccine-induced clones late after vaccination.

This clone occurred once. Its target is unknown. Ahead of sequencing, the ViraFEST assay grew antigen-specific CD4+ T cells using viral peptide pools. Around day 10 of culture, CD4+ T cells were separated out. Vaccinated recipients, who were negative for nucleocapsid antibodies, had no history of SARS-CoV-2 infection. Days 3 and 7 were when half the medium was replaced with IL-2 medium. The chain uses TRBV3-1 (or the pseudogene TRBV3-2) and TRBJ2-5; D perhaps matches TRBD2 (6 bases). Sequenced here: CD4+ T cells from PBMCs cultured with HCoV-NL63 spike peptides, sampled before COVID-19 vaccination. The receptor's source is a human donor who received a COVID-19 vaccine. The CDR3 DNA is TGTGCCAGCAGCCACGCTCGCGGGGTCGCATACCGGGGGGAGACCCAGTACTTC. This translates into CASSHARGVAYRGETQYF.